Listed here are 16 T cell receptor beta chains from one sample, sequenced in a study of T cells in Graves' hyperthyroidism and ophthalmopathy. TCR beta CDR3 regions were amplified from RNA transcripts. The study used the HTBI primer set for a first-round RT-PCR of the TCR CDR3. TCRdb fed the multiplex PCR reads into MiXCR, producing one record per CDR3 protein. The table shows 650,000 to 700,000 distinct CDR3 sequences, with 17% occurring only once. Material: blood. The receptors originated from a man aged 45-60 years with Graves' hyperthyroidism.

The chain links TRBV28 to TRBJ1-1; D call uncertain. The V and J ends lost 1 base and 6 bases respectively, with 21 bases between them. CDR1 is MDHEN, CDR2 SYDVKM, per germline. The CDR3 totals 17 residues. The CDR3 sequence: CASSLLAALEVGSEAFF. The CDR3 coding sequence is TGTGCCAGCAGTTTATTAGCCGCGCTGGAAGTGGGCTCTGAAGCTTTCTTT.

Many counts were recorded for this clonotype. The rearrangement joins TRBV19 to TRBJ1-2; 8 nucleotides agree with TRBD1. V was pared by 3 bases and J by 1 base, with 10 bases of the junction left unmatched. CDR3 size: 17 residues. Germline lookup yields CDR1 LNHDA and CDR2 SQIVND (reference sequence). DNA for the CDR3: TGTGCCAGTAGTATGTTGCCAGGGGGCGCCGGTAACTATGGCTACACCTTC. This gives the protein CASSMLPGGAGNYGYTF.

This clonotype was counted at least ten times. This rearrangement joins TRBV30 to TRBJ1-1; 7 bases map to TRBD1. The CDR3 contains 13 residues. J lost 0 bases, V lost 4 bases, and 2 bases had no gene match. Germline loops: CDR1 GTSNPN, CDR2 SVGIG (reference sequence). CDR3 residues: CAWNRGMNTEAFF. CDR3 nucleotide sequence: TGTGCCTGGAACAGGGGAATGAACACTGAAGCTTTCTTT.

The chain employs TRBV13 and TRBJ1-4; 9 bases match TRBD1. J lost 8 bases, V lost 5 bases, and 9 bases had no gene match. This CDR3 is built from 15 residues. The germline V gene has CDR1 PRHDT and CDR2 FYEKMQ (reference sequence). CDR3 nucleotide sequence: TGTGCCAGCAGCCTCACCGGGACAGGGTACGAAAAACTGTTTTTT. Its protein product is CASSLTGTGYEKLFF.

This chain connects TRBV28 to TRBJ1-4; D is uncertain. Trimming pared 4 bases from V and 7 bases from J, leaving 13 bases between. Germline V gene data show CDR1 as MDHEN and CDR2 as SYDVKM. This CDR3 comprises 14 residues. The CDR3 here is CASSSRVMSEKLFF. The CDR3 coding sequence is TGTGCCAGCAGTTCGAGGGTGATGAGTGAAAAACTGTTTTTT.

This clonotype was counted at least ten times. The CDR3 loop is CASSLATGRNTEAFF. The DNA of the CDR3 is TGTGCCAGCAGCTTAGCGACAGGGCGGAACACTGAAGCTTTCTTT. V is TRBV13 and J is TRBJ1-1, with 7 nucleotides matching TRBD1. The CDR3 consists of 15 residues. Losses at the gene ends were 1 base for V and 1 base for J; bases not matched to a gene: 3. Germline CDR1 is PRHDT and CDR2 is FYEKMQ (reference sequence). Looking up the rest from reference TRBV13 and TRBJ1-1 gives the full variable domain: AAGVIQSPRHLIKEKRETATLKCYPIPRHDTVYWYQQGPGQDPQFLISFYEKMQSDKGSIPDRFSAQQFSDYHSELNMSSLELGDSALYFCASSLATGRNTEAFFGQGTRLTVV.

At least ten counts were recorded for this clonotype. The genes are TRBV5-1 and TRBJ2-1; the match to TRBD1 covers 10 bases. The V gene end was trimmed by 6 bases and the J gene end by 8 bases; junction bases not matched to a gene: 11. Germline assignment: CDR1 SGHRS and CDR2 YFSETQ. This CDR3 contains 15 residues. CDR3 residues: CASINRDRGKDEQFF. In nucleotides, the CDR3 is TGCGCCAGCATAAACCGGGACAGGGGAAAGGATGAGCAGTTCTTC.

This clonotype was recorded at least ten times. The rearrangement joins TRBV7-2 to TRBJ2-5; TRBD2 matches 7 bases. CDR1 is SGHTA and CDR2 is FQGNSA in the germline V gene. Unmatched junction bases numbered 13, after V lost 4 bases and J lost 5 bases. The CDR3 contains 16 residues. CDR3 loop: CASSSGAGWGGETQYF. In DNA, the CDR3 is TGTGCCAGCAGCTCCGGAGCAGGTTGGGGGGGGGAGACCCAGTACTTC.

Only a few counts were recorded for this clonotype. V gene TRBV7-3 combines with J gene TRBJ2-3; the match to TRBD2 covers 9 bases. This CDR3 is 17 amino acids long. CDR1 and CDR2 (germline): SGHTA, FQGTGA. Trimming removed 2 bases from V and 0 bases from J; junction bases left unmatched: 6. The CDR3 DNA is TGTGCCAGCAGCTTACTCGCTAGCGGGACTAGCACAGATACGCAGTATTTT. It translates to CASSLLASGTSTDTQYF.

The CDR3: CASSTPRGSYYEQYF. The CDR3 DNA sequence: TGTGCCAGCAGTACGCCGCGGGGCTCCTACTACGAGCAGTACTTC. The chain couples TRBV6-1 to TRBJ2-7, with D possibly matching TRBD2 (6 bases). CDR1 is MNHNS and CDR2 is SASEGT in the germline V gene. V was clipped by 5 bases and J by 3 bases, with 17 bases between them. This CDR3 has 15 amino acids.

The chain has TRBV3-1 and TRBJ2-2; D is undetermined. Germline lookup yields CDR1 LGHDT and CDR2 YNNKEL (reference sequence). V was clipped by 1 base and J by 3 bases, with 15 bases between them. The CDR3 sequence is 17 residues long. The CDR3 reads CASSQGSGLVDTGELFF. Written as DNA, the CDR3 is TGTGCCAGCAGCCAAGGGTCCGGGCTAGTCGACACCGGGGAGCTGTTTTTT. Looking up the rest from reference TRBV3-1 and TRBJ2-2 gives the full variable domain: DTAVSQTPKYLVTQMGNDKSIKCEQNLGHDTMYWYKQDSKKFLKIMFSYNNKELIINETVPNRFSPKSPDKAHLNLHINSLELGDSAVYFCASSQGSGLVDTGELFFGEGSRLTVL.

This clonotype appeared many times. J is TRBJ1-1 and V is TRBV6-2 or TRBV6-3, with 7 positions matching TRBD1. Trimming took 2 bases from V and 5 from J; bases not matched to a gene: 5. CDR3 length: 14 residues. CDR1 is MNHEY, CDR2 SVGEGT, per germline. The CDR3 protein is CASSYDRDGTEAFF. The CDR3 DNA is TGTGCCAGCAGTTACGACAGGGACGGTACTGAAGCTTTCTTT.

In its sample, this clonotype was seen many times. The chain links TRBV2 to TRBJ1-6, with 8 positions matching TRBD1. From germline, CDR1 is SNHLY and CDR2 FYNNEI. V lost 5 bases and J lost 9; bases outside the gene matches: 0. The CDR3 has 12 amino acids. The CDR3 bases are TGTGCCAGCAGTACAGGGGGTTCACCCCTCCACTTT. The encoded protein is CASSTGGSPLHF.

This clonotype has a count of ten or more. V gene TRBV4-1 combines with J gene TRBJ1-1; 8 bases match TRBD1. Germline-derived CDR1 and CDR2 are MGHRA and YSYEKL. After removal of 4 bases from V and 12 bases from J, the junction contained 10 bases not matched to a gene. This CDR3 has 13 residues. DNA for the CDR3: TGCGCCAGCAGCCGTCAGGACAGGGAACGACCTTTCTTT. It encodes CASSRQDRERPFF.

The sample holds many counts of this clonotype. The chain is built from TRBV12-3 or TRBV12-4 and TRBJ1-5, with TRBD1 matching 7 bases. J gave up 6 bases and V 5 bases, and 4 bases lay outside the gene matches. This CDR3 is 13 amino acids long. Here the CDR3 reads CASSIEGAQPQHF. The CDR3 DNA is TGTGCCAGCAGTATAGAGGGGGCTCAGCCCCAGCATTTT.

There are many counts of this clonotype. The rearrangement uses TRBV19 and TRBJ2-1; D is perhaps TRBD2 (5 bases). Germline loops: CDR1 LNHDA, CDR2 SQIVND (reference sequence). The CDR3 totals 14 residues. V lost 6 bases and J 10 bases, leaving 19 bases between the germline ends. The chain's CDR3 is CASSPARLAQEQFF. CDR3 bases: TGTGCCAGTAGCCCCGCCCGGCTAGCCCAAGAGCAGTTCTTC.